This is a list of T cell receptor beta chains from one sample in a study of blood T cells in healthy people across ages. TCRdb re-called the 5' RACE reads with MiXCR, one entry per CDR3 protein. The table includes around 820,000 distinct CDR3 sequences, 20% to 25% detected once. The same sample was also used in a study of T cells of mothers and their children.

Sequenced material: blood. The receptors were gathered from a boy aged 10-17 years in good health. CDR3s include the opening cysteine and the closing phenylalanine or tryptophan. Expanded clones get a size class; other rows say once, few or many, or leave the size out.

j_call v_call clone_size cdr3_aa
TRBJ1-1 TRBV6-6 few CASSSHGRDFPEAFF
TRBJ2-4 TRBV20-1 NA CSAPKGKNIQYF
TRBJ1-2 TRBV21-1 NA CASSKARQDGRPNYGYTF
TRBJ1-1 TRBV4-2 few CASSQEVRAGAFF
TRBJ2-7 TRBV7-2 few CASSFGGLREQYF
TRBJ1-2 TRBV4-3 few CASSQDREANYGYTF
TRBJ1-1 TRBV20-1 few CSARDSAGTGRRGGAFF
TRBJ2-5 TRBV11-2 few CASPGPIQETQYF
TRBJ2-1 TRBV29-1 NA CSVVGTDIYNEQFF
TRBJ2-7 TRBV5-1 NA CASSWDTGYEQYF
TRBJ2-5 TRBV7-9 NA CASSSSPLAGGPETQYF
TRBJ2-7 TRBV2 NA CASSEDAGEQYF
TRBJ2-7 TRBV11-2 NA CASSLDQYGSSVYEQYF
TRBJ1-1 TRBV5-6 few CASSPDRGLLTETFF
TRBJ1-1 TRBV7-9 few CASSLVRQGGTEASF
TRBJ2-7 TRBV20-1 few CSANWDSYEQYF
TRBJ2-1 TRBV28 NA CASSSPPNEQFF
TRBJ2-4 TRBV7-2 few CASSQNLAKNIQYF
TRBJ1-1 TRBV7-2 few CASSFLGQANTEAFF
TRBJ2-5 TRBV27 few CASSFGIAGQETQYF
TRBJ2-2 TRBV5-6 few CASSVGQLTNTGELFF
TRBJ2-7 TRBV12-3/TRBV12-4 NA CASRPWTGGYEQYF
TRBJ2-2 TRBV9 NA CASNRANTGELFF
TRBJ1-5 TRBV3-1 many CASSQGGNQPQHF
TRBJ1-1 TRBV19 NA CASSSTDHYQDTEAFF
TRBJ2-1 TRBV20-1 NA CSAREWISGRAVSYNEQFF
TRBJ2-5 TRBV29-1 many CSVPRASGGGLTETQYF
NA TRBV12-3/TRBV12-4 NA CASSRGGTPGPDEQYF
TRBJ2-1 TRBV20-1 NA CSARLAPSSYNEQFF
TRBJ2-3 TRBV20-1 few CSARAGAAADTQYF